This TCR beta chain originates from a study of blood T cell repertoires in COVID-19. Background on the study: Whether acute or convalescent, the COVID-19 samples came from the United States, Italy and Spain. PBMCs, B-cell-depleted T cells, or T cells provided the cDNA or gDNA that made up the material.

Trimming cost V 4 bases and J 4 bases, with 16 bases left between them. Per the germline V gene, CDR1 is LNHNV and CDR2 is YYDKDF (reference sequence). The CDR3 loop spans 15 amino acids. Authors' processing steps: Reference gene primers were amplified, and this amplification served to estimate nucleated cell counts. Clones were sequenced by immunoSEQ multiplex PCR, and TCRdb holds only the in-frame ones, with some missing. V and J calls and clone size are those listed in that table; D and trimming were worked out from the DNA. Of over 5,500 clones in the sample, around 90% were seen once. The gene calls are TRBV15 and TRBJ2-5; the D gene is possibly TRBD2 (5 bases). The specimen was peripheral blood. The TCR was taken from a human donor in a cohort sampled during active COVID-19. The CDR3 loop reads CATSMGSTGSETQYF. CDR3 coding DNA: TGTGCCACCAGCATGGGGTCAACGGGGTCAGAGACCCAGTACTTC.